The clone carrying this T cell receptor (beta chain) was counted between two and nine times. Its antigen remains unknown. The data are from a study of beta chain features in type 1 diabetes. On the study more broadly: The samples had 85 million to 140 million sorted cells examined in all. Regarding the study as a whole: Type 1 diabetes patients had TCRB CDR3s that were shorter (moderately but significantly so) in all four CD4+ subsets.

CDR3 length: 14 residues. V gave up 11 bases and J gave up 5 bases, with 21 bases separating them. CDR1 is MDHEN, CDR2 SYDVKM, per germline. On average, the one heparinised blood draw given by each donor was about 120 mL. Sequencing targeted expressed TCRB transcripts, as all isolated RNA had been reverse transcribed. Method: immunoSEQ multiplex PCR; TCRdb's copy keeps in-frame clones and lacks some. Here the sample spans hundreds of thousands of clones, about 14% being singletons. This chain joins TRBV28 and TRBJ1-1; D is possibly TRBD1 (6 bases). This clonotype originated in a man between 18 and 35 years old with type 1 diabetes. The sequencing input was naive CD4+ T cells from blood. The CDR3 nucleotides are TGTGCCTCCACCCCAGGGGCAGGTAGGACTGAAGCTTTCTTT. Translation gives CASTPGAGRTEAFF. Supplemented by reference TRBV28 and TRBJ1-1, the full variable domain reads DVKVTQSSRYLVKRTGEKVFLECVQDMDHENMFWYRQDPGLGLRLIYFSYDVKMKEKGDIPEGYSVSREKKERFSLILESASTNQTSMYLCASTPGAGRTEAFFGQGTRLTVV.